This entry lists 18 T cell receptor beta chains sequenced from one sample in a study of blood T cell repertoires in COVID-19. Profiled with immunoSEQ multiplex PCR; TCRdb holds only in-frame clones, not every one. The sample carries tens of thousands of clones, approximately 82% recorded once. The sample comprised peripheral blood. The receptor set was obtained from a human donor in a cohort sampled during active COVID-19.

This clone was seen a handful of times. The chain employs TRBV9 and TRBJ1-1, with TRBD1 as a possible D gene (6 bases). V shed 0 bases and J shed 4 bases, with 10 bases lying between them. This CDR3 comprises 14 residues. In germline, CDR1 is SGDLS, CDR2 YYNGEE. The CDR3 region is CASSVGTVFTEAFF. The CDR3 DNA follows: TGTGCCAGCAGCGTAGGGACAGTTTTCACTGAAGCTTTCTTT.

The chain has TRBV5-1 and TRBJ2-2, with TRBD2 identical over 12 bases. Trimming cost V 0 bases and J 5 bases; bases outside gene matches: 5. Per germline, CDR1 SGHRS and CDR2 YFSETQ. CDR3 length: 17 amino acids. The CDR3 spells CASSLGLAGDGTGELFF. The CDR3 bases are TGCGCCAGCAGCTTGGGACTAGCGGGAGATGGGACCGGGGAGCTGTTTTTT.

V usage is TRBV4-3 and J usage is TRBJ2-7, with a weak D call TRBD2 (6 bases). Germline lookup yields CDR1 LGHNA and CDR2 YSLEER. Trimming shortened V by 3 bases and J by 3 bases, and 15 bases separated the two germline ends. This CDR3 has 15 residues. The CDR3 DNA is TGCGCCAGCAGCCAGGGGACTTCCCCGGGCTACGAGCAGTACTTC. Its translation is CASSQGTSPGYEQYF.

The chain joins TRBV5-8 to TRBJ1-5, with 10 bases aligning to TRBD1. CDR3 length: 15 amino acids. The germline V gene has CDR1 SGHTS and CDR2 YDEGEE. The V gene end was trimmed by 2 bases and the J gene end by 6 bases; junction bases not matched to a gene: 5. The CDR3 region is CASSFGTGAFQPQHF. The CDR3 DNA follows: TGTGCCAGCAGCTTCGGGACAGGGGCATTTCAGCCCCAGCATTTT.

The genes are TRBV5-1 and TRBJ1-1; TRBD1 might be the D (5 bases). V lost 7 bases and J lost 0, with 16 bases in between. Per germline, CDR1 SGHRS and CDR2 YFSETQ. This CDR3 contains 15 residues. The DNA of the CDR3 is TGCGCCAGCTCTTCCCATGCGGGGGTGAACACTGAAGCTTTCTTT. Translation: CASSSHAGVNTEAFF.

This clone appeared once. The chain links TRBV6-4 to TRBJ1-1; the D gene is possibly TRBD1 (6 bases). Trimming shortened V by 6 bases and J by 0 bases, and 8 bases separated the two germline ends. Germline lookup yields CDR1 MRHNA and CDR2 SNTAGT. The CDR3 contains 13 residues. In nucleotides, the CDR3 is TGTGCCAGCAGGGGGGGGCTGAACACTGAAGCTTTCTTT. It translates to CASRGGLNTEAFF.

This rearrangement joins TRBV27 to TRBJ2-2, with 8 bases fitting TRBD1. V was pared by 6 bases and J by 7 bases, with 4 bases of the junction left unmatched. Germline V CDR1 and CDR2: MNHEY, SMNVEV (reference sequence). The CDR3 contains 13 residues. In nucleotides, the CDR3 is TGTGCCAGCAGAGGACAGGGCGACGGGGAGCTGTTTTTT. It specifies CASRGQGDGELFF.

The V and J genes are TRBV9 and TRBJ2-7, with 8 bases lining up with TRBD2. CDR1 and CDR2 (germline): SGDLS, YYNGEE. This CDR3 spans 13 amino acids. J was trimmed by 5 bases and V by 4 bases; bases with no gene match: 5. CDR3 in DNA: TGTGCCAGCAGCACGGGAGGGACGGACGAGCAGTACTTC. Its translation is CASSTGGTDEQYF.

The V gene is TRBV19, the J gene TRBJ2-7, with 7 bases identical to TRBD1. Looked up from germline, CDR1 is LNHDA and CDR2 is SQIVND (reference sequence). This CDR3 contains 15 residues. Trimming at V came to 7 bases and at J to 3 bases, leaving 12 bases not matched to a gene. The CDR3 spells CASTASGQSFYEQYF. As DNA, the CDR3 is TGTGCCAGTACAGCCTCGGGACAGAGCTTCTACGAGCAGTACTTC.

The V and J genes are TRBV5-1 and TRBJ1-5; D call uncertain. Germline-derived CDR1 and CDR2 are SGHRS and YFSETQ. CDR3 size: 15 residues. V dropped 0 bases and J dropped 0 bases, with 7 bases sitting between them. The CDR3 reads CASSLGLYSNQPQHF. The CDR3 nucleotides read TGCGCCAGCAGCTTGGGACTGTATAGCAATCAGCCCCAGCATTTT.

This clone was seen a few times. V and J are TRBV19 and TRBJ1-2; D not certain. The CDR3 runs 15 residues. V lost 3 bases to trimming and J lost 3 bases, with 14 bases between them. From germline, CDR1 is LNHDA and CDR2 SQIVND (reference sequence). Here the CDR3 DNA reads TGTGCCAGTAGTATTTTTCCCCCGAGGGACTATGGCTACACCTTC. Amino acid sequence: CASSIFPPRDYGYTF.

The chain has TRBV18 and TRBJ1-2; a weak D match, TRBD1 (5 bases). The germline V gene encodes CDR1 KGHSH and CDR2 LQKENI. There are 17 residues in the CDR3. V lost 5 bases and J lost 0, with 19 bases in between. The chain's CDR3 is CASSSEEGGASNYGYTF. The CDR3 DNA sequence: TGTGCCAGCTCATCGGAGGAGGGAGGGGCCTCTAACTATGGCTACACCTTC. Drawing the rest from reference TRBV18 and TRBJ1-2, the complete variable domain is NAGVMQNPRHLVRRRGQEARLRCSPMKGHSHVYWYRQLPEEGLKFMVYLQKENIIDESGMPKERFSAEFPKEGPSILRIQQVVRGDSAAYFCASSSEEGGASNYGYTFGSGTRLTVV.

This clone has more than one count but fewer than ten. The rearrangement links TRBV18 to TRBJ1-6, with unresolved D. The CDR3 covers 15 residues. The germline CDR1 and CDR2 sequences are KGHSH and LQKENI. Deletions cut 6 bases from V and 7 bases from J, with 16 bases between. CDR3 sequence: CASSRGGQENSPLHF. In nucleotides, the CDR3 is TGTGCCAGCTCTCGCGGAGGCCAGGAGAATTCACCCCTCCACTTT.

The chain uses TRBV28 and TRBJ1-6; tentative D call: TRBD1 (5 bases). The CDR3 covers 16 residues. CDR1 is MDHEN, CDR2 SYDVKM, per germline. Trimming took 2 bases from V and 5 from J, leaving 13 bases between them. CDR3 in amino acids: CASSLTLGGDNSPLHF. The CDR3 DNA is TGTGCCAGCAGTTTAACCTTGGGGGGGGATAATTCACCCCTCCACTTT.

The CDR3 sequence is CASSPAGTGGLQGQYF. DNA of the CDR3: TGTGCCAGCAGCCCCGCCGGGACAGGGGGCCTCCAGGGGCAGTACTTC. V is TRBV28 and J is TRBJ2-7; 12 nucleotides line up with TRBD1. The CDR3 spans 16 residues. The germline V gene has CDR1 MDHEN and CDR2 SYDVKM. The ends lost 6 bases at V and 9 bases at J; junction bases unmatched: 15.

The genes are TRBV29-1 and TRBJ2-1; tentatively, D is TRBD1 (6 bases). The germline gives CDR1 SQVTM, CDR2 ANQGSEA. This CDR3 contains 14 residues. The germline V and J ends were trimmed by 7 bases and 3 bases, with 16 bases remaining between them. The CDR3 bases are TGCAGCGCAGCCGACAGGCCCGACTACAATGAGCAGTTCTTC. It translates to CSAADRPDYNEQFF.

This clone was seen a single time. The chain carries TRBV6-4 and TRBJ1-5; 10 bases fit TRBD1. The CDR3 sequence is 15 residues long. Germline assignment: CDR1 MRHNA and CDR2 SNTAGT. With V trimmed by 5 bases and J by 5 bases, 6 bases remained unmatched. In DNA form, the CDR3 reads TGTGCCAGCAGTTGGCCGACAGGGGGCTATCAGCCCCAGCATTTT. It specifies CASSWPTGGYQPQHF.

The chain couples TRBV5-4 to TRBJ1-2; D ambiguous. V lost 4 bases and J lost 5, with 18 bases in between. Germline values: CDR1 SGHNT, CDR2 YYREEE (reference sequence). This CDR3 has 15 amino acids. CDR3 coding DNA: TGTGCCAGCAGCCCTCGTGAGCTGAGGGAGTATGGCTACACCTTC. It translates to CASSPRELREYGYTF. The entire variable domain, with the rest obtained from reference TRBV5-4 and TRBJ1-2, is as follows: ETGVTQSPTHLIKTRGQQVTLRCSSQSGHNTVSWYQQALGQGPQFIFQYYREEENGRGNFPPRFSGLQFPNYSSELNVNALELDDSALYLCASSPRELREYGYTFGSGTRLTVV.